This T cell receptor beta chain was recovered during a study of cytomegalovirus exposure and HLA in healthy donors. Study background: Caucasian-associated ancestry cluster membership applied to over 80% of a few hundred genotyped donors.

Use of 60 Vbeta and 13 Jbeta primers characterized the PCR. TCRdb's copy holds only in-frame clones and misses some; the assay was immunoSEQ multiplex PCR. This table holds 150,000 to 250,000 clones, approximately 79% found once. Study-level points and caveats: A later analysis revealed that TCR association rates differed between HLA loci, peaking at DRB1 and bottoming out at HLA-C. High specificity and sensitivity for cytomegalovirus status were reported for the classifier. Earlier analysis found most TCR beta V segments productive about 87% or about 30% of the time.

The V and J ends lost 6 bases and 7 bases, in that order; junction bases with no gene match: 13. The CDR3 runs to 15 residues. Germline CDR1 is MNHEY and CDR2 is SVGAGI. About this clone: Its antigen is not identified.

This chain uses TRBV6-5 with TRBJ2-7; the match to TRBD2 covers 9 bases. Sequencing was carried out using PBMCs. This TCR was recovered from a girl between 5 and 17 years old in good health and CMV-seropositive. CDR3 DNA sequence: TGTGCCAGCAGCCCAGAGGCGGGGGGGCCGTCTGAGCAGTACTTC. Translated, it gives CASSPEAGGPSEQYF.